This TCR beta chain was observed in a study of blood T cell repertoires in COVID-19. The Seattle site enrolled patients during active infection and followed them longitudinally. Per the original methods: Amplified reference gene primers provided the basis for estimating nucleated cell counts. Libraries were prepared by immunoSEQ multiplex PCR; TCRdb keeps only in-frame clonotypes and omits some of them. V, J and clone size reflect that table, while D and trimming were determined from the DNA. This sample has about 180,000 clones, with around 82% found just once. The germline V gene encodes CDR1 LNHDA and CDR2 SQIVND (reference sequence). V lost 5 bases to trimming and J lost 2 bases, with 13 bases between them. This CDR3 comprises 14 residues.

The TCR comes from an elderly man with COVID-19, enrolled during active disease. The chain recombines TRBV19 with TRBJ2-7, with TRBD1 as a possible D gene (6 bases). Material: peripheral blood. This CDR3 reads CASSSWDNPYEQYF. As DNA, the CDR3 is TGTGCCAGTAGTTCCTGGGACAATCCCTACGAGCAGTACTTC.